Listed below are T cell receptor beta chains from one sample, sequenced in a study of OX40 agonist ivuxolimab in advanced cancers. Using immunoSEQ multiplex PCR, the repertoire was profiled, and TCRdb retains in-frame clones only, with some absent. The sample lists about 28,000 clones; 86% were seen once. Sample: CD4+ or CD8+ T cells sorted from blood, taken in a trial of the OX40 agonist ivuxolimab. The receptors were sampled from an adult with an advanced solid tumor such as melanoma, head and neck, liver or kidney cancer. CDR3s include the opening cysteine and the closing phenylalanine or tryptophan. D genes are given only for firm matches. Size values are once, few and many counts, or a class for expanded clones, and some rows have none.

D gene: .
J gene: TRBJ1-6
clone size: .
V gene: TRBV7-3
CDR3 protein: CASSPEGSYNSPLHF
CDR3 DNA: TGTGCCAGCAGTCCGGAGGGCAGCTATAATTCACCCCTCCACTTT

D gene: .
J gene: TRBJ1-2
clone size: once
V gene: TRBV5-8
CDR3 protein: CASSFQRYYGYTF
CDR3 DNA: TGTGCCAGCAGCTTCCAGCGGTACTATGGCTACACCTTC

D gene: .
J gene: TRBJ2-3
clone size: once
V gene: TRBV27
CDR3 protein: CASSFRGPPDTQYF
CDR3 DNA: TGTGCCAGCAGCTTCAGGGGTCCGCCAGATACGCAGTATTTT

D gene: .
J gene: TRBJ1-4
clone size: .
V gene: TRBV11-2
CDR3 protein: CASSLPSGIRTNEKLFF
CDR3 DNA: TGTGCCAGCAGCTTACCCTCAGGGATCCGAACTAATGAAAAACTGTTTTTT

D gene: TRBD1
J gene: TRBJ2-7
clone size: .
V gene: TRBV13
CDR3 protein: CASSKDRGRYEQYF
CDR3 DNA: TGTGCCAGCAGCAAGGACAGGGGGCGATACGAGCAGTACTTC

D gene: .
J gene: TRBJ2-1
clone size: .
V gene: TRBV5-1
CDR3 protein: CASSLLGLRDEQFF
CDR3 DNA: TGCGCCAGCAGCTTGCTAGGACTCCGGGATGAGCAGTTCTTC

D gene: .
J gene: TRBJ2-2
clone size: .
V gene: TRBV29-1
CDR3 protein: CSARGSGDTGELFF
CDR3 DNA: TGCAGTGCCCGGGGTAGCGGTGACACCGGGGAGCTGTTTTTT

D gene: TRBD2
J gene: TRBJ2-5
clone size: .
V gene: TRBV30
CDR3 protein: CAWSVGGSLETQYF
CDR3 DNA: TGTGCCTGGAGTGTAGGCGGGAGTTTGGAGACCCAGTACTTC

D gene: .
J gene: TRBJ2-3
clone size: .
V gene: TRBV5-1
CDR3 protein: CASSLTTEDTQYF
CDR3 DNA: TGCGCCAGCAGCTTAACGACCGAGGATACGCAGTATTTT

D gene: .
J gene: TRBJ2-1
clone size: .
V gene: TRBV2
CDR3 protein: CASRPQGTGLYNEQFF
CDR3 DNA: TGTGCCAGCAGACCGCAGGGGACCGGGTTATACAATGAGCAGTTCTTC

D gene: .
J gene: TRBJ2-1
clone size: .
V gene: TRBV9
CDR3 protein: CASSVENTLYNEQFF
CDR3 DNA: TGTGCCAGCAGCGTAGAGAATACCCTCTACAATGAGCAGTTCTTC

D gene: TRBD1
J gene: TRBJ1-4
clone size: once
V gene: TRBV15
CDR3 protein: CATSRGRGGGEKLFF
CDR3 DNA: TGTGCCACCAGCAGGGGGAGGGGAGGGGGCGAAAAACTGTTTTTT

D gene: .
J gene: TRBJ2-2
clone size: .
V gene: TRBV5-1
CDR3 protein: CASSVGETNTGELFF
CDR3 DNA: TGCGCCAGCAGCGTAGGGGAGACGAACACCGGGGAGCTGTTTTTT

D gene: TRBD1
J gene: TRBJ2-2
clone size: .
V gene: TRBV19
CDR3 protein: CASSVATGAGELFF
CDR3 DNA: TGTGCCAGTAGTGTTGCGACAGGGGCCGGGGAGCTGTTTTTT

D gene: .
J gene: TRBJ2-1
clone size: .
V gene: TRBV6-5
CDR3 protein: CASIGPIREQFF
CDR3 DNA: TGTGCCAGCATAGGACCCATTAGAGAGCAGTTCTTC